Sequencing of this T cell receptor beta chain was carried out in a study of blood T cell repertoires in COVID-19. On the study more broadly: Donors in the United States, Italy and Spain gave samples during acute or convalescent COVID-19.

The germline V gene has CDR1 SEHNR and CDR2 FQNEAQ (reference sequence). This CDR3 comprises 15 residues. The V and J ends lost 4 bases and 1 base respectively, with 10 bases between them. This table comes from immunoSEQ multiplex PCR, and its TCRdb copy is limited to in-frame clones, with some not included. The table includes under 150,000 clones, 84% detected once. The gene calls are TRBV7-9 and TRBJ2-2; D may be TRBD1 (6 bases). The sequenced material came from peripheral blood. The sequence derives from a woman in her 40s with acute or convalescent COVID-19. The DNA for the CDR3 is TGTGCCAGCAGCTCCGACAGGCAGAACACCGGGGAGCTGTTTTTT. This sequence encodes CASSSDRQNTGELFF.